This T cell receptor (beta chain) comes out of a study of T cell changes during pregnancy in multiple sclerosis. There are 14 residues in the CDR3. V shed 3 bases, J shed 2 bases, and the junction held 5 bases outside the gene matches. Germline V gives CDR1 SGDLS, CDR2 YYNGEE. Method: immunoSEQ multiplex PCR; TCRdb's copy keeps in-frame clones and lacks some. The data contain 30,000 to 50,000 clones, about nine tenths of them singletons. The sequence came from a female donor in good health, enrolled as a control in a pregnancy study. The chain carries TRBV9 and TRBJ2-7; TRBD1 matches 7 bases. The sequencing here drew on CD4+ T cells from peripheral blood mononuclear cells, taken in the first trimester of pregnancy. The CDR3 protein is CASSEGGRTYEQYF. CDR3 sequence (DNA): TGTGCCAGCAGCGAAGGGGGCAGAACCTACGAGCAGTACTTC.